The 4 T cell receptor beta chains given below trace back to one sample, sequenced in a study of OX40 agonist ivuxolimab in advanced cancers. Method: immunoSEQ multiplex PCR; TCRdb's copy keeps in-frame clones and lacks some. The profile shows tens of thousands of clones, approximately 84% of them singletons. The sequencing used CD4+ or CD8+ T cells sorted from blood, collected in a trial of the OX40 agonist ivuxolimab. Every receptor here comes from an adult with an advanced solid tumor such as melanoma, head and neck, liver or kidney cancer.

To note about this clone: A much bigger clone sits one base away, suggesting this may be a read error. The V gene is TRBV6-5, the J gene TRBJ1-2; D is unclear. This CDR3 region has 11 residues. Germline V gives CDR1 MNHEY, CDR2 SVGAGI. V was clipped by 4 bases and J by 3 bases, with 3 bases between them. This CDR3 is CASSSDYGYTF. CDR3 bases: TGTGCCAGCAGTTCGGACTATGGCTACACCTTC.

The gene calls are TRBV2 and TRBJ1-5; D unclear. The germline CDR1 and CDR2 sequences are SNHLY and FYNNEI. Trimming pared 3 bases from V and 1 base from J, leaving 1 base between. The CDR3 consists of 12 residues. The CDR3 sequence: CASSDSNQPQHF. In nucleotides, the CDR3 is TGTGCCAGCAGTGACAGCAATCAGCCCCAGCATTTT.

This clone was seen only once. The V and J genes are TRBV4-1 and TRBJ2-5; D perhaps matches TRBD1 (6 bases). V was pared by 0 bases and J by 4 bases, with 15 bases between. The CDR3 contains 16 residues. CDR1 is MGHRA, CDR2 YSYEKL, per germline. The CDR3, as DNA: TGCGCCAGCAGCCAAGATGGAACAGGGATTCGAGAGACCCAGTACTTC. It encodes CASSQDGTGIRETQYF.

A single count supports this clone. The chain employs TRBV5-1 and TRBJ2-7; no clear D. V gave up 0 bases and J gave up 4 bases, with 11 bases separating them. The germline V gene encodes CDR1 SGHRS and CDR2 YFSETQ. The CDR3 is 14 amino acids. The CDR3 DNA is TGCGCCAGCAGCTTGGCTGGGGTTTTTTACGAGCAGTACTTC. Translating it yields CASSLAGVFYEQYF.